Given below is one T cell receptor beta chain in context. What antigen it recognizes has not been identified. No base quality values were provided; no much bigger clone lies one nucleotide off. The cohort consisted of fewer than 700 healthy bone marrow donors. At the time of sampling, all cohort members were nominally healthy, though unrecorded immune exposures were likely present. The donor tested CMV seronegative, placing the donor among the approximately 360 seronegative members of the cohort. A peripheral blood sample was collected from each donor, and TCR beta sequencing was performed on peripheral blood mononuclear cells. The Qiagen DNeasy Blood Extraction Kit was used to extract genomic DNA from the blood cell samples. The sample comes from a study of cytomegalovirus exposure and HLA in healthy donors (dated by TCRdb to the late 2010s). Regarding the study in general: In an earlier analysis of approximately 640 of the donors, 276 Gb of sequence data and approximately 120 million unique TCR beta sequences from about 179 million T cells were reported. An early release covering roughly 600 HLA-typed donors comprised approximately 300 gigabases of sequencing data and around 80 million unique TCR sequences. Of the 300 to 500 genotyped donors, less than 90% were placed in the genetic ancestry cluster associated with self-reported Caucasian donors. The study was designed to test whether signatures of past pathogen exposure could be identified by cataloging public T cell receptors. The T cell repertoires of roughly 660 subjects were profiled by immunosequencing and related to cytomegalovirus serostatus. Along with the roughly 700-subject first cohort, a separate validation cohort of some 130 different subjects was used. The study combined high-throughput TCR immunosequencing, statistical association of individual TCRs with disease status, and machine learning to predict cytomegalovirus infection status. A later analysis re-examined previously published TCR beta repertoires from 610 or so donors and added high-resolution HLA genotyping to investigate patterns of TCR occurrence. Rather than drawing on any new phenotypic data, the later analysis identified candidate immune exposures from TCR beta sequences and the way those sequences occurred across donors. An earlier analysis of approximately 580 of the donors used high-throughput TCR beta sequencing to judge whether each TCR beta V gene segment behaved as functional or pseudogenic. Donor age, sex, ethnicity and CMV serostatus were compiled alongside the repertoire data. A later genetic analysis used genome-wide SNP genotypes for about 65% of the 666 donors, treating that subset as a discovery cohort. Every discovery cohort repertoire had been produced on one sequencing platform. Class I and class II HLA loci were covered by the typing at four-digit resolution. Typing coverage varied by locus: roughly 629-630 donors for A, B, C, DRB1 and DQB1; roughly 510 for DQA1; some 610 for DPA1; roughly 450 for DPB1. Because of strong linkage in the cohort, four or five DR-DQ haplotypes were treated as single units for association and clustering. Across around 400 genotyped donors of the cohort, an average of roughly 250,000 unique TCR beta nucleotide sequences per donor were sequenced, and roughly 18% of those sequences were non-productive.

The CDR3, cysteine through phenylalanine, is 11 amino acids long. Only the CDR3 region is kept as DNA, spanning 33 bases read in frame from base 1. The V end loses 6 bases and the J end loses 10 bases, and a stretch of 10 bases separates them. The germline V gene sets CDR1 to SGHTA and CDR2 to FQGNSA. The method behind the library was the immunoSEQ multiplex PCR assay. For the multiplex PCR, a mixture combining 60 forward primers for TCR Vbeta segments and 13 reverse primers for TCR Jbeta segments was used. The CDR3 region of rearranged TCR beta genes was amplified from genomic DNA with a multiplex PCR assay. On the Illumina HiSeq System, the amplified TCR beta libraries were sequenced as 87-base-pair reads. The source study handled its data this way. In a later analysis, tens of millions of unique TCR beta chains were counted across the approximately 620 repertoires, and roughly 11 million of these chains were shared by at least two donors. Raw reads were error-corrected and collapsed into unique sequences with a nearest-neighbor algorithm that merged closely related sequences to remove PCR and sequencing errors. Alignment of CDR3 sequences to IMGT reference sequences was used to assign V, D and J gene segments. For a sequence to be retained, at least a six-nucleotide match to both a V gene segment and a J gene segment was required. Rearrangements were classified as productive when the CDR3 lacked stop codons and remained in frame with V and J, and all other rearrangements were classified as non-productive. Following IMGT convention, CDR3 was defined as the stretch from the second conserved V-encoded cysteine up to the conserved J-encoded phenylalanine. The earlier analysis of some 600 of the donors excluded sequences that lacked an unambiguous match to a single V gene segment. In an earlier analysis of several hundred of the donors, a V segment was called functional when productive rearrangements were above 56.7%, and segregating when the standard deviation between donors exceeded 5%. A statistical classification framework was developed to diagnose cytomegalovirus status using the catalog of TCR beta chain sequences. In a later analysis, TCR nucleotide sequences were compared against IMGT/GENE-DB human TR gene sequences so that V and J genes could be assigned. Using the TCRdist pipeline, a later analysis assigned CDR3 sequences along with most-parsimonious VDJ recombination scenarios. In a later analysis, each TCR beta chain was defined by its CDR3 amino acid sequence together with its V-gene family, and reads without a unique V-gene family were excluded. As a way to deal with suspected cross-contamination and a sequencing artifact, a later analysis dropped nearly 600 nucleotide sequences that were highly shared and had low generation probability. For each public chain, a later analysis derived a clonal expansion index from normalized ranks of inferred template counts within each repertoire. In a later analysis, generation probabilities were computed using a VDJ recombination model fitted to out-of-frame rearrangements, and the results were checked against IGoR. In a later analysis, hypergeometric tests were used to score TCR-TCR, TCR-HLA and TCR-CMV co-occurrence, with a repertoire-size bias correction applied to TCR pairs. To estimate false discovery rates, a later analysis permuted the HLA or CMV assignments 20 times. In a later analysis, co-occurring TCRs were grouped using DBSCAN, and TCRdist sequence similarity was added for clustering within HLA-allele-positive subsets. Repertoires with fewer than 30,000 or more than 120,000 public chains were left out of co-occurrence clustering, as were about 5 repertoires with anomalous nucleotide sharing. TCRdb stores this immuneACCESS table with in-frame sequences only. Part of the clones is absent; in the studies checked, under half of the shortfall reflects unresolved V genes, and no reason is known for the rest. D and trimming come from the DNA, and the V and J calls and clone size come from that table. A total of about 130,000 clones appear in this sample, roughly 78% of them only once. The top ten clones comprise just over 2.5% of the sample.

Overall results and qualifications from the work: A cluster of highly shared sequence variants was judged likely to be a technical artifact of the sequencing pipeline. The presence/absence analyses assumed that sequencing depth was roughly uniform across donors, and that assumption may not be true. A total of fewer than 200 TCR beta chains were listed by the study as associated with cytomegalovirus. A further reported finding was that TCR beta sequences accurately predicted the HLA-A and HLA-B alleles for most subjects in the first cohort. A later analysis associated 16,951 TCR beta sequences with specific HLA alleles at a false discovery rate of 0.05. The only immune exposure information available for the cohort was CMV serostatus. In a later analysis, HLA-associated TCR beta chains showed more clonal expansion and lower generation probabilities than non-associated chains that were equally common. In a later analysis, the rate of TCR association differed among HLA loci, with DRB1 alleles having the most associated TCRs and HLA-C alleles having the fewest. Assigning TCR associations to individual alleles was difficult when HLA alleles, especially DR and DQ, strongly co-occurred. Because some donors lacked HLA typing at each locus, the association tests relied only on the typed subset. Correlated functional status among segregating V segments might be attributable to linkage disequilibrium, but an unknown experimental factor could not be ruled out. The 87-base-pair reads could not distinguish some IMGT-functional V segments, including TRBV6-2 and TRBV6-3, so those segments were excluded. In this cohort, only TCR beta chains were sequenced, and detectable features were limited by the absence of alpha or paired-chain data. A later analysis reported that several top co-occurrence clusters appeared linked to parvovirus B19, influenza, CMV and Epstein-Barr virus. An earlier analysis of around 500 of the donors showed that most TCR beta V segments appeared in productive rearrangements either about 87% or about 30% of the time, which broadly matched IMGT annotations. The classifier was reported to diagnose cytomegalovirus status with high specificity and sensitivity in both the original and validation cohorts. A few of the identified cytomegalovirus-associated TCR beta chains were confirmed in vitro to be specific for cytomegalovirus antigens. Most TCR sequences were seen in very few donors, while some public TCRs were found in many individuals. The authors suggested that the approach could potentially be generalized to other disease states and immunological phenotypes. A later genetic analysis reported fewer N-insertions in productive TCRs among donors in an Asian-associated ancestry cluster than the roughly 670-donor mean. According to a later analysis, most CMV-associated TCR beta chains appeared to be HLA-restricted, and the HLA associations seemed to be driven largely by CMV exposure. Because counts were too low, about 18 rarely observed V segments, including chromosome 9 orphons, were left out of the earlier analysis of approximately 580 of the donors. A later genetic analysis associated a missense DCLRE1C variant with V-gene and J-gene trimming of TCR beta chains, and an independent cohort replicated the association.

Recombination joined TRBV7-2 with TRBJ2-1; D gene: possibly TRBD2, on 5 matching bases. Sequenced input: PBMCs. The clonotype was recovered from a man aged 30-40 years in good health and CMV-seronegative. The CDR3 protein is CASRYGGEQFF. At the DNA level, the sequence is TGTGCCAGCAGATATGGAGGAGAGCAGTTCTTC. Joined to the reference TRBV7-2 and TRBJ2-1 proteins, this CDR3 gives the full variable domain: GAGVSQSPSNKVTEKGKDVELRCDPISGHTALYWYRQSLGQGLEFLIYFQGNSAPDKSGLPSDRFSAERTGGSVSTLTIQRTQQEDSAVYLCASRYGGEQFFGPGTRLTVL.